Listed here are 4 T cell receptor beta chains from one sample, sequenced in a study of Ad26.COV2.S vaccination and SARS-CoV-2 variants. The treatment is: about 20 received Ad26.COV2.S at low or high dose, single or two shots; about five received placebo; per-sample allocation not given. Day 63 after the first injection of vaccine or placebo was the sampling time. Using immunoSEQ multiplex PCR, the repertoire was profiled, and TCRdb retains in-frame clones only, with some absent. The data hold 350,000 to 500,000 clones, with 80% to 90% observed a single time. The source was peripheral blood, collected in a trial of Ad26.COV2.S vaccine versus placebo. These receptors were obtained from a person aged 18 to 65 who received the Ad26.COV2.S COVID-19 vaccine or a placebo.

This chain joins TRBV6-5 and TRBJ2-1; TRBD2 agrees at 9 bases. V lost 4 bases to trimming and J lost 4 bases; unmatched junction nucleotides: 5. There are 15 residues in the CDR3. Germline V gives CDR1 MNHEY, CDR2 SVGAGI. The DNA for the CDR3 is TGTGCCAGCAGTTTAGCGGGGGTCCGGTACAATGAGCAGTTCTTC. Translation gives CASSLAGVRYNEQFF.

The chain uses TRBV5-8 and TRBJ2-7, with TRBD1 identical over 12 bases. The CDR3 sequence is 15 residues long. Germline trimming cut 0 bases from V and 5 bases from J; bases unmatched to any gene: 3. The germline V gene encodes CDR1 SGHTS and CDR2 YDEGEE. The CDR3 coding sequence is TGTGCCAGCAGCTTGGGCGGGACAGGGGGCGACGAGCAGTACTTC. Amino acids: CASSLGGTGGDEQYF.

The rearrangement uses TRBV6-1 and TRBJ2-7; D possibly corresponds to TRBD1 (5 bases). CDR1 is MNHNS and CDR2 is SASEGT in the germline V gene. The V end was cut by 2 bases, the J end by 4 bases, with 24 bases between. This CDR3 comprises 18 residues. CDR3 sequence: CASSEQGIGYHPPYEQYF. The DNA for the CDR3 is TGTGCCAGCAGTGAACAGGGTATAGGTTACCATCCCCCTTACGAGCAGTACTTC.

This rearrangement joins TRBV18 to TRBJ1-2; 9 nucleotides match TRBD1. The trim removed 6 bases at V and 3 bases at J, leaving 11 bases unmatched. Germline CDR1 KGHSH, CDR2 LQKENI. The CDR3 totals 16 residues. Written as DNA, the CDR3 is TGTGCCAGCTCCCGTGGGACAGGGAATGGCGACTATGGCTACACCTTC. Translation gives CASSRGTGNGDYGYTF.